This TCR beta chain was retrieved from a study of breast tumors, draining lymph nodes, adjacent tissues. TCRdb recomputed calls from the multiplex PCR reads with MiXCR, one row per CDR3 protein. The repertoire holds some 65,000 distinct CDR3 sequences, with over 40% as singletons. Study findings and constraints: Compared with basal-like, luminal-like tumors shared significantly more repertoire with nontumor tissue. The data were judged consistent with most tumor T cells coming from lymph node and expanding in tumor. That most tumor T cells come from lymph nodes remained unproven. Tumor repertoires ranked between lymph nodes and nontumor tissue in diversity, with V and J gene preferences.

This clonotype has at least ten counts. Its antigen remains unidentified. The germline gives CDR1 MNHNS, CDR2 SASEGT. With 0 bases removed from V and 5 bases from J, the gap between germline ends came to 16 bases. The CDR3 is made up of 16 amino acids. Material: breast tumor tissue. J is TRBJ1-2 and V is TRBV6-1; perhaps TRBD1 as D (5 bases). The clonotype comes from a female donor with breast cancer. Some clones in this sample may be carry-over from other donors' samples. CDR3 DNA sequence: TGTGCCAGCAGTGAAGCGCTAGAGAGGGGTTGGTATGGCTACACCTTC. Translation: CASSEALERGWYGYTF.